The rows below give T cell receptor beta chains drawn from one sample of a study. TCRdb passed the 5' RACE reads through MiXCR, listing each CDR3 protein once. The table records 30,000 or so distinct CDR3 sequences, around 22% of them present only once. The specimen sequenced was memory CD4+ T cells sorted from blood. Receptor source: a female donor with breast cancer. Both conserved end residues are part of each CDR3. The D gene is left open where the match is weak. A clone size is listed for some rows: how often the clone was seen (once, few, many), or a class if it is expanded.

TRBV6-5,TRBJ2-5,-,medium-sized,CASSYSAGVETQYF,TGTGCCAGCAGTTACTCGGCAGGGGTAGAGACCCAGTACTTC
TRBV4-1,TRBJ2-3,-,-,CASSQGLARTDTQYF,TGCGCCAGCAGCCAAGGTCTAGCGCGCACAGATACGCAGTATTTT
TRBV5-1,TRBJ2-7,-,many,CASRGNTASNYEQYF,TGCGCCAGCAGGGGGAATACAGCCTCAAACTACGAGCAGTACTTC
TRBV5-1,TRBJ2-7,-,medium-sized,CASSLVFGTTRGVGEQYF,TGCGCCAGCAGCTTGGTATTTGGTACGACTAGAGGGGTTGGAGAGCAGTACTTC
TRBV28,TRBJ2-5,TRBD2,-,CASSQTSGLIGGTQYF,TGTGCCAGCAGTCAGACTAGCGGTCTAATAGGGGGGACCCAGTACTTC
TRBV12-3/TRBV12-4,TRBJ1-2,-,many,CASSLGPGYYGYTF,TGTGCCAGCAGTTTAGGTCCGGGTTACTATGGCTACACCTTC
TRBV2,TRBJ2-1,-,-,CASKGGSFNEQFF,TGTGCCAGCAAGGGGGGTAGTTTCAATGAGCAGTTCTTC
TRBV7-3,TRBJ2-5,-,-,CASSLFQGLQETQYF,TGTGCCAGCAGCTTATTCCAGGGTCTTCAAGAGACCCAGTACTTC
TRBV4-1,TRBJ1-3,-,once,CASTLFTGSKNTIYF,TGCGCCAGCACCCTCTTTACAGGCTCTAAAAACACCATATATTTT
TRBV7-3,TRBJ2-7,-,few,CASSLTAHVERYF,TGTGCCAGCAGCTTAACGGCGCACGTTGAGCGGTACTTC
TRBV27,TRBJ2-3,TRBD2,few,CASSLGLAGGGTDTQYF,TGTGCCAGCAGTTTAGGACTAGCGGGAGGAGGCACAGATACGCAGTATTTT
TRBV12-3/TRBV12-4,TRBJ2-4,-,-,CASSLELHNIQYF,TGTGCCAGCAGTTTAGAGCTCCACAACATTCAGTACTTC
TRBV10-3,TRBJ2-7,-,medium-sized,CAISDSPRGSYEQYF,TGTGCCATCAGTGATTCCCCCAGGGGCTCCTACGAGCAGTACTTC
TRBV6-6,TRBJ2-5,-,few,CASSYPELLETQYF,TGTGCCAGCAGTTACCCCGAACTCCTGGAGACCCAGTACTTC
TRBV9,TRBJ2-7,TRBD1,-,CASSMGTGGYEQYF,TGTGCCAGCAGCATGGGGACAGGGGGCTACGAGCAGTACTTC
TRBV12-3/TRBV12-4,TRBJ2-6,-,-,CASSLWGLSGANVLTF,TGTGCCAGCAGTTTATGGGGTCTTTCGGGGGCCAACGTCCTGACTTTC
TRBV6-5,TRBJ2-2,-,medium-sized,CAIDRTWNTGELFF,TGTGCCATCGATCGGACGTGGAACACCGGGGAGCTGTTTTTT
TRBV28,TRBJ2-3,-,many,CASSFADTQYF,TGTGCCAGCAGTTTTGCCGATACGCAGTATTTT